Listed below are T cell receptor beta chains from one sample, sequenced in a study of blood T cell repertoires in COVID-19. Sequencing was performed with immunoSEQ multiplex PCR; in TCRdb, only in-frame clones are kept and a portion is missing. This table has around 130,000 clones, around 86% appearing once. The source material was peripheral blood. Receptor source: a woman between 45 and 60 years old who had recovered from COVID-19. CDR3s include the opening cysteine and the closing phenylalanine or tryptophan. D genes are given only for firm matches. Clone sizes are given selectively: once, few, many, or a class where the clone is expanded.

length: 14
J: TRBJ2-7
V: TRBV2
size: -
D: -
DNA: TGTGCCAGCAGTCTAAGGAACAGGGCAGGCGAGCAGTACTTC
CDR3: CASSLRNRAGEQYF

length: 18
J: TRBJ1-2
V: TRBV15
size: -
D: -
DNA: TGTGCCACCAGCCTTCACATCGGAGGACCATGGGTAACTGGGGGCTACACCTTC
CDR3: CATSLHIGGPWVTGGYTF

length: 14
J: TRBJ1-6
V: TRBV28
size: -
D: TRBD1
DNA: TGTGCCAGCAGTATAACCACAGGGGATTCACCCCTCCACTTT
CDR3: CASSITTGDSPLHF

length: 15
J: TRBJ2-1
V: TRBV7-3
size: -
D: TRBD2
DNA: TGTGCCAGCAGCTTAGGACTAGCGGGGAGGAGCGAGCAGTTCTTC
CDR3: CASSLGLAGRSEQFF

length: 17
J: TRBJ2-7
V: TRBV5-4
size: -
D: TRBD1
DNA: TGTGCCAGCAGCTTGGGGGGGCGGAGGACAGGGGAGGGCGAGCAGTACTTC
CDR3: CASSLGGRRTGEGEQYF

length: 14
J: TRBJ1-2
V: TRBV6-5
size: -
D: TRBD1
DNA: TGTGCCAGCACCCGGGACAGGGGAGCCTATGGCTACACCTTC
CDR3: CASTRDRGAYGYTF

length: 12
J: TRBJ2-7
V: TRBV12-3/TRBV12-4
size: once
D: -
DNA: TGTGCCAGCAGGCCCGAGGTAGGCGAGCAGTACTTC
CDR3: CASRPEVGEQYF

length: 16
J: TRBJ2-1
V: TRBV4-2
size: -
D: TRBD1
DNA: TGTGCCAGCAGCCAAGACCGGGACAGGGTGGTCGAGGAGCAGTTCTTC
CDR3: CASSQDRDRVVEEQFF

length: 12
J: TRBJ2-7
V: TRBV2
size: -
D: TRBD1
DNA: TGTGCCAGCAGCACAGGGGCTCCCGAGCAGTACTTC
CDR3: CASSTGAPEQYF

length: 15
J: TRBJ2-7
V: TRBV5-5
size: -
D: TRBD1
DNA: TGTGCCAGCAGCTTGCCAGGACAGGGAGTAGTTGAGCAGTACTTC
CDR3: CASSLPGQGVVEQYF

length: 15
J: TRBJ2-7
V: TRBV7-9
size: -
D: -
DNA: TGTGCCAGCAGCTTGTTCGCGGGTGGAGGGTACGAGCAGTACTTC
CDR3: CASSLFAGGGYEQYF

length: 18
J: TRBJ2-3
V: TRBV11-2
size: -
D: TRBD2
DNA: TGTGCCAGCAGTTACGATGGACTAGCGGGGGCCAACACAGATACGCAGTATTTT
CDR3: CASSYDGLAGANTDTQYF

length: 14
J: TRBJ2-2
V: TRBV29-1
size: once
D: TRBD2
DNA: TGCAGCGCCCGAGCGGGGGCCGGGACCGGGGAGCTGTTTTTT
CDR3: CSARAGAGTGELFF

length: 14
J: TRBJ1-5
V: TRBV27
size: -
D: -
DNA: TGTGCCAGCCCAACCTCAGGGGTAAGTCAGCCCCAGCATTTT
CDR3: CASPTSGVSQPQHF

length: 18
J: TRBJ2-5
V: TRBV2
size: -
D: TRBD2
DNA: TGTGCCAGCAGTGATAAAGCTAGCGGGGGGCCCTGGCAAGAGACCCAGTACTTC
CDR3: CASSDKASGGPWQETQYF

length: 16
J: TRBJ2-2
V: TRBV4-2
size: -
D: TRBD1
DNA: TGTGCCAGCAGCCCCGGGACAGGGGGCGCGTCCGGGGAGCTGTTTTTT
CDR3: CASSPGTGGASGELFF